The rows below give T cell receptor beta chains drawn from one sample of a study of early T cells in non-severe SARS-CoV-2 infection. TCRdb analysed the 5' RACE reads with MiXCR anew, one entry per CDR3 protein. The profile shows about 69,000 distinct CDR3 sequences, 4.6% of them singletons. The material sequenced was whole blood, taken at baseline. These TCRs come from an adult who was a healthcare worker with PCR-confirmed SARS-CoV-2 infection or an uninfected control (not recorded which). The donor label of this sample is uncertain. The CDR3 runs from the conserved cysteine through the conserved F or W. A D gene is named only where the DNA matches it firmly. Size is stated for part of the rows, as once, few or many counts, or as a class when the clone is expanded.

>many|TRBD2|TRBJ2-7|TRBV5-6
TGTGCCAGCAGCTTGTACCCAGCGGGGTCCTACGAGCAGTACTTC
CASSLYPAGSYEQYF
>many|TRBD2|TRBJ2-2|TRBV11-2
TGTGCCAGCAGCTTAGGAGCTAGCGGCTACACCGGGGAGCTGTTTTTT
CASSLGASGYTGELFF
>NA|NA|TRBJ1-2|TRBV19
TGTGCCAGTAGTACCGGACAGATCTATGGCTACACCTTC
CASSTGQIYGYTF
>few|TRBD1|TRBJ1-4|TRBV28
TGTGCCAGCAGTTCCCGACAGGGACTAGTAGAAAAACTGTTTTTT
CASSSRQGLVEKLFF
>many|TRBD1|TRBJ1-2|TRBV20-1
TGCAGTGCTAGAGATGGGATTGACAGGGCCTCCTTC
CSARDGIDRASF
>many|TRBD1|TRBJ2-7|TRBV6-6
TGTGCCAGCAGCCGGGACAGTGCCTACGAGCAGTACTTC
CASSRDSAYEQYF
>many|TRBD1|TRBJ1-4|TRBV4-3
TGCGCCAGCACCAAAACCCGGACAGGGACTAATGAAAAACTGTTTTTT
CASTKTRTGTNEKLFF
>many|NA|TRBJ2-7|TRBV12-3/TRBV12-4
TGTGCCAGCAGTTTGGGACGGCACTCCTACGAGCAGTACTTC
CASSLGRHSYEQYF
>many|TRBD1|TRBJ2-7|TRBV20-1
TGCAGTGCTTCCCCGGGACAGGGGGCTTACGAGCAGTACTTC
CSASPGQGAYEQYF
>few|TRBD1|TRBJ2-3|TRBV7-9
TGTGCCAGCAGCCCCCGGGACAGGGACCTAAGAGCAGATACGCAGTATTTT
CASSPRDRDLRADTQYF
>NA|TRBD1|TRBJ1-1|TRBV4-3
TGCGCCAGCAGCCAAGCGCCCCGGAAAGGACAGGGTACTGAAGCTTTCTTT
CASSQAPRKGQGTEAFF
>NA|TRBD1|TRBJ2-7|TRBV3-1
TGTGCCAGCAGCCAAGATGGACAGGGGGCGAGGGAGCAGTACTTC
CASSQDGQGAREQYF
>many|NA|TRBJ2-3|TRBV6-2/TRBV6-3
TGTGCCAGCAGTTACGCCAATGTCATGACAGATACGCAGTATTTT
CASSYANVMTDTQYF
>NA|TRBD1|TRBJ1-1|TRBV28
TGTGCCAGCAGCCAACAGGGGGTGAACACTGAAGCTTTCTTT
CASSQQGVNTEAFF
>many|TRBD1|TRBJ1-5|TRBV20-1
TGCAGTACCAACCCCGGGACAGGTAGCAGCAATCAGCCCCAGCATTTT
CSTNPGTGSSNQPQHF
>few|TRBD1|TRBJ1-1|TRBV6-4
TGTGCCAGCAGACGACAGGGGGGGTACACTGAAGCTTTCTTT
CASRRQGGYTEAFF
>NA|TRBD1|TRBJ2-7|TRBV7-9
TGTGCCAGCAGCTTAGGGACAGGGGGAAGGGAGCAGTACTTC
CASSLGTGGREQYF
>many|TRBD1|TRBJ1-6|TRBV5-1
TGCGCCAGCAGCTTGGCCGGGCATGACAGGGATAATTCACCCCTCCACTTT
CASSLAGHDRDNSPLHF
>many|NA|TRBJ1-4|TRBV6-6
TGTGCCAGCAGTTACCGGGGGCTTGAAGTACTGTTTTTT
CASSYRGLEVLFF
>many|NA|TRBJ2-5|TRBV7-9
TGTGCCAGCAGCTTAGCAGGGGGGGCACCCCAAGAGACCCAGTACTTC
CASSLAGGAPQETQYF
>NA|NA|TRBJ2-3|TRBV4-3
TGCGCCAGCAGCCAAGGAGTCGGGACGGAAACAGATACGCAGTATTTT
CASSQGVGTETDTQYF
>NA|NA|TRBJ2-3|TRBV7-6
TGTGCCAGCAGCTTGGGCGGCACAGATACGCAGTATTTT
CASSLGGTDTQYF
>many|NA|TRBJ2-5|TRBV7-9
TGTGCCAGCAGCCCCCGGATCATCCAAGAGACCCAGTACTTC
CASSPRIIQETQYF
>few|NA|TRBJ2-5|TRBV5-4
TGTGCCAGCAGCTTGGGATGGAAGGGGCCCCCGACCCAGTACTTC
CASSLGWKGPPTQYF
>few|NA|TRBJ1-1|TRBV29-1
TGCAGCGTTTACGGCGCTTTCTTT
CSVYGAFF
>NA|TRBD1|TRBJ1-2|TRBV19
TGTGCCAGTAGTGCATCGACAGGGGGTGGCTACACCTTC
CASSASTGGGYTF
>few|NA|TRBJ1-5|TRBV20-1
TGCAGTGCTACCCAGTTGGGGAACAATCAGCCCCAGCATTTT
CSATQLGNNQPQHF